The 18 T cell receptor beta chains below all came from one sample that was sequenced in a study of T cells in tumors after PD-1 blockade. Measured with immunoSEQ multiplex PCR; TCRdb has only the in-frame clones, and not every one. The sample has about 15,000 clones; around 62% are singletons. The starting material was tumor tissue, obtained after anti-PD-1 treatment. The receptor source for this set is a human donor with cutaneous squamous cell carcinoma.

The J gene is TRBJ1-2, the V gene TRBV7-8; 7 nucleotides match TRBD1. V was clipped by 4 bases and J by 3 bases; unmatched bases: 8. The CDR3 extends over 15 amino acids. The V gene's germline CDR1 is SGHVS and CDR2 FQNEAQ. The CDR3 nucleotides are TGTGCCAGCAGCTGGAACAGGGGAGTATACTATGGCTACACCTTC. Translation gives CASSWNRGVYYGYTF.

In its sample, this clone was seen a few times. The J gene is TRBJ2-2, the V gene TRBV2; TRBD1 agrees at 11 bases. The CDR3 loop spans 15 amino acids. The J segment lost 6 bases and the V segment lost 2 bases, leaving 2 bases of the junction unmatched. Per the germline V gene, CDR1 is SNHLY and CDR2 is FYNNEI. The CDR3 DNA is TGTGCCAGCAGTGAATTGGGACAGGGGGCCGGGGAGCTGTTTTTT. This translates into CASSELGQGAGELFF. The full variable domain, in which reference TRBV2 and TRBJ2-2 provide the parts outside the CDR3, is EPEVTQTPSHQVTQMGQEVILRCVPISNHLYFYWYRQILGQKVEFLVSFYNNEISEKSEIFDDQFSVERPDGSNFTLKIRSTKLEDSAMYFCASSELGQGAGELFFGEGSRLTVL.

The chain employs TRBV11-3 and TRBJ1-6, with TRBD1 matching over 10 bases. The CDR3 runs to 16 residues. The germline CDR1 and CDR2 sequences are SGHNT and YENEEA. Trimming at V came to 5 bases and at J to 7 bases, leaving 8 bases not matched to a gene. CDR3 nucleotides: TGTGCCAGCAGCGCGGCGGGACAGGGGCCCAATTCACCCCTCCACTTT. This codes for CASSAAGQGPNSPLHF. Supplemented by reference TRBV11-3 and TRBJ1-6, the full variable domain reads EAGVVQSPRYKIIEKKQPVAFWCNPISGHNTLYWYLQNLGQGPELLIRYENEEAVDDSQLPKDRFSAERLKGVDSTLKIQPAELGDSAVYLCASSAAGQGPNSPLHFGNGTRLTVT.

This sequence joins TRBV7-8 and TRBJ1-1; TRBD1 agrees at 10 bases. Germline trimming cut 1 base from V and 11 bases from J; bases unmatched to any gene: 7. This CDR3 is built from 14 residues. The germline CDR1 and CDR2 sequences are SGHVS and FQNEAQ. In DNA, the CDR3 is TGTGCCAGCAGCTTAGGGACAGGGGGTTCCGGTGCTTTCTTT. The encoded protein is CASSLGTGGSGAFF.

The V gene is TRBV19, the J gene TRBJ1-2; 7 bases fit TRBD1. Germline V lookup: CDR1 LNHDA, CDR2 SQIVND (reference sequence). V shed 5 bases, J shed 11 bases, and the junction held 5 bases outside the gene matches. This CDR3 has 11 residues. This CDR3 reads CASSSYRGYTF. CDR3 DNA: TGTGCCAGTAGTTCTTACAGGGGTTACACCTTC.

This chain connects TRBV5-1 to TRBJ2-3, with TRBD2 matching 12 bases. The J segment lost 4 bases and the V segment lost 2 bases, leaving 2 bases of the junction unmatched. Germline CDR1 and CDR2: SGHRS and YFSETQ. CDR3 size: 15 residues. The DNA for the CDR3 is TGCGCCAGCAGCTTACTAGCGGGAGGCTCAGATACGCAGTATTTT. Protein sequence: CASSLLAGGSDTQYF.

The rearrangement joins TRBV13 to TRBJ2-7; TRBD2 aligns across 10 bases. This CDR3 comprises 15 residues. The germline CDR1 and CDR2 sequences are PRHDT and FYEKMQ (reference sequence). The V and J ends lost 5 bases and 9 bases, in that order; junction bases with no gene match: 13. CDR3 nucleotides: TGTGCCAGCAGCAAACGAGCGGGAGGGCAACTTCGGCAGTACTTC. The encoded protein is CASSKRAGGQLRQYF.

The rearrangement uses TRBV27 and TRBJ2-2; D not resolved. The V end lost 3 bases, the J end lost 2 bases, and 7 bases lay between the germline ends. Germline CDR1 reads MNHEY; CDR2 reads SMNVEV (reference sequence). The CDR3 sequence is 14 residues long. The CDR3 spells CASSFRYNTGELFF. CDR3 DNA sequence: TGTGCCAGCAGTTTCAGATACAACACCGGGGAGCTGTTTTTT.

The J gene is TRBJ2-7, the V gene TRBV6-2 or TRBV6-3; maybe TRBD2 (5 bases). Germline lookup yields CDR1 MNHEY and CDR2 SVGEGT. The CDR3 is 15 residues long. The germline V and J ends were trimmed by 0 bases and 3 bases, with 12 bases remaining between them. CDR3 residues: CASSYSMPSGYEQYF. The CDR3, as DNA: TGTGCCAGCAGTTACTCGATGCCAAGCGGCTACGAGCAGTACTTC.

The rearrangement links TRBV7-9 to TRBJ2-1; no definite D call. From germline, CDR1 is SEHNR and CDR2 FQNEAQ (reference sequence). V lost 4 bases, J lost 8 bases, and 9 bases lay in between. CDR3 size: 12 residues. In DNA form, the CDR3 reads TGTGCCAGCAGCTACCTGTGGGATGAGCAGTTCTTC. Protein product: CASSYLWDEQFF.

This clone has more than one count but fewer than ten. This sequence joins TRBV2 and TRBJ2-7; 14 bases are a match to TRBD2. With V trimmed by 6 bases and J by 4 bases, 5 bases remained unmatched. The CDR3 length is 15 residues. Germline V CDR1 and CDR2: SNHLY, FYNNEI. CDR3 sequence: CASSGTSGRGYEQYF. CDR3 DNA: TGTGCCAGCAGCGGGACTAGCGGGAGAGGATACGAGCAGTACTTC.

This chain uses TRBV6-2 or TRBV6-3 with TRBJ1-2; D is unresolved. Deletions cut 7 bases from V and 4 bases from J, with 10 bases between. CDR1 and CDR2 (germline): MNHEY, SVGEGT. The CDR3 loop spans 12 amino acids. This CDR3 reads CASTPGGYGYTF. Here the CDR3 DNA reads TGTGCCAGCACCCCGGGAGGCTATGGCTACACCTTC.

The rearrangement uses TRBV14 and TRBJ2-7; D possibly corresponds to TRBD1 (5 bases). The CDR3 runs 13 residues. The germline gives CDR1 SGHDN, CDR2 FVKESK. Between the trimmed V and J ends, which lost 2 bases and 4 bases, there was a span of 9 bases. CDR3 protein: CASSQPDRYEQYF. As DNA, the CDR3 is TGTGCCAGCAGCCAACCCGACAGATACGAGCAGTACTTC.

The chain links TRBV2 to TRBJ1-4; D not resolved. V lost 6 bases to trimming and J lost 8 bases, with 10 bases between them. CDR3 size: 12 residues. Germline values: CDR1 SNHLY, CDR2 FYNNEI. CDR3 nucleotides: TGTGCCAGCAGACTTGACGGCGAAAAACTGTTTTTT. It specifies CASRLDGEKLFF.

The V and J genes are TRBV19 and TRBJ1-2; D is perhaps TRBD1 (5 bases). The germline CDR1 and CDR2 sequences are LNHDA and SQIVND (reference sequence). CDR3 length equals 15 residues. Trimming cost V 1 base and J 2 bases, with 11 bases left between them. CDR3 residues: CASSIGLEGNYGYTF. The CDR3 coding sequence is TGTGCCAGTAGTATAGGTCTGGAGGGGAACTATGGCTACACCTTC.

Regarding this clone: The germline gene is not matched at one end of the junction; a read error may be the cause. The CDR3 reads CASREGTGRNTIYF. DNA of the CDR3: TGTGCCAGCAGAGAAGGGACAGGGAGAAACACCATATATTTT. The chain uses TRBV6-1 and TRBJ1-3; 9 nucleotides match TRBD1. The CDR3 covers 14 residues. Germline V gene data show CDR1 as MNHNS and CDR2 as SASEGT.

The V call is TRBV30, the J call TRBJ1-6; TRBD1 matches at 7 bases. CDR1 and CDR2 (germline): GTSNPN, SVGIG (reference sequence). V lost 5 bases to trimming and J lost 7 bases; unmatched junction nucleotides: 5. The CDR3 runs to 13 residues. Here the CDR3 reads CAWELQGNSPLHF. The CDR3 DNA sequence: TGTGCCTGGGAACTACAGGGGAATTCACCCCTCCACTTT.

The chain uses TRBV28 and TRBJ1-1; no definite D call. Trimming cost V 11 bases and J 1 base, with 5 bases left between them. The CDR3 contains 10 residues. CDR1 and CDR2 from the germline V gene are MDHEN and SYDVKM. DNA of the CDR3: TGTGCCGCAGCGAACACTGAAGCTTTCTTT. It translates to CAAANTEAFF.